The 31 T cell receptor beta chains below come from one sample, sequenced in a study of cytomegalovirus exposure and HLA in healthy donors (dated by TCRdb to the late 2010s). Library prep was done by the immunoSEQ multiplex PCR assay. The multiplex PCR relied on a mix of 60 forward primers for TCR Vbeta segments and 13 reverse primers for TCR Jbeta segments. Imported from immuneACCESS, the table was reduced by TCRdb to in-frame sequences with V and J called. These copies leave out some clones; in studies compared against another copy, an unresolved V gene accounts for under half, and the cause of the remainder is not known. This sample has under 200,000 clones in its table, and roughly 80% of those were observed once. The top ten hold 7% to 9.5% of the sample. The sample comprised PBMCs. These receptor sequences come from a male donor in good health and CMV-seropositive.

The J gene is TRBJ2-7, the V gene TRBV6-5, with D possibly being TRBD1 (6 bases). V lost 6 bases and J 3 bases, leaving 12 bases between the germline ends. Germline lookup yields CDR1 MNHEY and CDR2 SVGAGI. The CDR3 is 13 amino acids. CDR3 in amino acids: CASRRQENYEQYF. The CDR3 nucleotides are TGTGCCAGCAGAAGACAGGAGAACTACGAGCAGTACTTC.

The chain uses TRBV27 and TRBJ2-5, with TRBD1 matching 10 bases. The DNA end is a closer match to TRBJ2-7, so the J assignment may be wrong. CDR3 length: 14 residues. Germline CDR1 MNHEY, CDR2 SMNVEV (reference sequence). This CDR3 reads CASIPGQGKGEQYF. The CDR3 DNA reads as TGTGCCAGCATCCCGGGACAGGGGAAGGGCGAGCAGTACTTC.

This chain uses TRBV27 with TRBJ2-7; 7 bases align to TRBD1. V lost 8 bases, J lost 2 bases, and 3 bases stayed unmatched. CDR3 size: 12 residues. Germline-derived CDR1 and CDR2 are MNHEY and SMNVEV (reference sequence). CDR3 sequence reads: CASRDRAYEQYF. The CDR3, as DNA: TGTGCCAGCCGCGACAGGGCCTACGAGCAGTACTTC.

The genes are TRBV9 and TRBJ2-7, with TRBD1 matching over 7 bases. The V segment lost 4 bases and the J segment 4 bases; nucleotides outside the gene matches: 8. The CDR3 has 14 amino acids. Germline CDR1 is SGDLS and CDR2 is YYNGEE. CDR3 nucleotide sequence: TGTGCCAGCAGCCCGGGACAGCGCGAGTACGAGCAGTACTTC. This encodes CASSPGQREYEQYF.

V usage is TRBV6-6 and J usage is TRBJ1-2; D is undetermined. The CDR3 runs to 13 residues. V was shortened by 0 bases and J by 7 bases, with 9 bases between the two germline ends. CDR1 and CDR2 from the germline V gene are MNHNY and SVGAGI (reference sequence). The CDR3 region is CASSYSKQPGYTF. The CDR3 DNA is TGTGCCAGCAGTTACTCGAAACAGCCTGGCTACACCTTC.

This chain joins TRBV15 and TRBJ2-3; 10 positions agree with TRBD1. CDR1 is LNHNV and CDR2 is YYDKDF in the germline V gene (reference sequence). The V and J ends lost 8 bases and 1 base, in that order; junction bases with no gene match: 0. This CDR3 has 13 amino acids. In DNA form, the CDR3 reads TGTGCCACCGGGACAGGGGGCACAGATACGCAGTATTTT. Protein product: CATGTGGTDTQYF.

The CDR3 sequence is CASRGLETTGELFF. CDR3 bases: TGCGCCAGCCGCGGACTGGAGACCACCGGGGAGCTGTTTTTT. J is TRBJ2-2 and V is TRBV5-1, with D tentatively TRBD2 (5 bases). V lost 7 bases to trimming and J lost 4 bases, with 14 bases between them. The CDR3 contains 14 residues. CDR1 SGHRS and CDR2 YFSETQ come from the germline V gene.

The chain carries TRBV2 and TRBJ1-1; 8 bases are shared with TRBD1. This CDR3 contains 13 residues. V shed 4 bases, J shed 4 bases, and the junction held 2 bases outside the gene matches. CDR1 and CDR2 from the germline V gene are SNHLY and FYNNEI. CDR3 nucleotides: TGTGCCAGCAGTGGGACAGGGTTCACTGAAGCTTTCTTT. Its protein is CASSGTGFTEAFF.

This chain uses TRBV25-1 with TRBJ2-1; D may be TRBD2 (6 bases). Germline loops: CDR1 MGHDK, CDR2 SYGVNS. The CDR3 covers 11 residues. The V end was cut by 11 bases, the J end by 4 bases, with 9 bases between. The CDR3 DNA follows: TGTGCCTGTCGGGGGTACAATGAGCAGTTCTTC. It codes for CACRGYNEQFF.

The CDR3 loop reads CASTVGGDTEAFF. The CDR3 DNA reads as TGCGCCAGCACCGTGGGGGGTGACACTGAAGCTTTCTTT. The V gene is TRBV5-1, the J gene TRBJ1-1; tentatively, D is TRBD1 (5 bases). V lost 6 bases and J lost 3, with 12 bases in between. There are 13 residues in the CDR3. The germline CDR1 and CDR2 sequences are SGHRS and YFSETQ.

J is TRBJ2-1 and V is TRBV6-5; 8 nucleotides agree with TRBD1. The CDR3 has 15 residues. V dropped 2 bases and J dropped 3; count of bases not matched to a gene: 3. Germline V gene sequence: CDR1 MNHEY, CDR2 SVGAGI. As DNA, the CDR3 is TGTGCCAGCAGTTACGTTACAGGGGGCTACAATGAGCAGTTCTTC. Amino acid sequence: CASSYVTGGYNEQFF.

The CDR3: CASSPLGQRADTEAFF. The CDR3 region has the DNA TGTGCCAGCAGTCCCCTGGGACAACGGGCGGACACTGAAGCTTTCTTT. This rearrangement joins TRBV28 to TRBJ1-1, with D possibly TRBD1 on 6 matching bases. V was cut by 5 bases and J by 3 bases, with 19 bases left in between. The CDR3 contains 16 residues. Germline assignment: CDR1 MDHEN and CDR2 SYDVKM.

This chain links TRBV4-3 with TRBJ2-3; 8 bases map to TRBD2. CDR1 is LGHNA and CDR2 is YSLEER in the germline V gene. The CDR3 covers 15 residues. Trimming cost V 1 base and J 5 bases; bases outside gene matches: 5. The CDR3 nucleotides read TGCGCCAGCAGCCAAGTGAGCGGGAGCGGAGATACGCAGTATTTT. Translated, it gives CASSQVSGSGDTQYF.

The CDR3 sequence is CASSRTSGGNQETQYF. Here the CDR3 DNA reads TGTGCCAGCAGCCGTACTAGCGGGGGGAACCAAGAGACCCAGTACTTC. V and J are TRBV7-2 and TRBJ2-5; the match to TRBD2 covers 12 bases. Trimming removed 5 bases from V and 0 bases from J; junction bases left unmatched: 4. The germline V gene has CDR1 SGHTA and CDR2 FQGNSA. This CDR3 has 16 amino acids.

This clone was seen a few times. The chain joins TRBV28 to TRBJ2-7, with D possibly matching TRBD1 (7 bases). Trimming left V 3 bases short and J 3 bases short, with 12 bases between. Germline V gene lookup returns CDR1 MDHEN and CDR2 SYDVKM. This CDR3 comprises 14 residues. DNA for the CDR3: TGTGCCAGCAGTTTGGCAGGGGGAGGCTACGAGCAGTACTTC. As protein: CASSLAGGGYEQYF.

The J gene is TRBJ1-1, the V gene TRBV11-2; possibly TRBD1 for D (6 bases). The CDR3 sequence is 16 residues long. Germline V CDR1 and CDR2: SGHAT, FQNNGV. Trimming left V 0 bases short and J 0 bases short, with 11 bases between. The chain's CDR3 is CASSLDQWTVNTEAFF. The DNA for the CDR3 is TGTGCCAGCAGCTTAGATCAGTGGACAGTGAACACTGAAGCTTTCTTT. Full variable domain (outside the CDR3, taken from reference TRBV11-2 and TRBJ1-1): EAGVAQSPRYKIIEKRQSVAFWCNPISGHATLYWYQQILGQGPKLLIQFQNNGVVDDSQLPKDRFSAERLKGVDSTLKIQPAKLEDSAVYLCASSLDQWTVNTEAFFGQGTRLTVV.

The chain joins TRBV7-2 to TRBJ2-2; maybe TRBD2 (6 bases). The CDR3 runs to 17 residues. Germline CDR1 SGHTA, CDR2 FQGNSA. Trimming took off 7 bases at V and 4 bases at J, with 22 bases between the two ends. The DNA for the CDR3 is TGTGCCAGCAACCCTTTGCGCGGGACGGTGAGCACCGGGGAGCTGTTTTTT. This codes for CASNPLRGTVSTGELFF.

The chain recombines TRBV9 with TRBJ1-6; D gene unclear. The germline gives CDR1 SGDLS, CDR2 YYNGEE. This CDR3 is built from 15 residues. Trimming cost V 0 bases and J 5 bases, with 9 bases left between them. CDR3 loop: CASSVDSTNNSPLHF. The DNA for the CDR3 is TGTGCCAGCAGCGTAGACTCGACAAATAATTCACCCCTCCACTTT.

This clone was seen a single time. CDR3 sequence reads: CASTYTTGELFF. Here the CDR3 DNA reads TGTGCCAGCACCTATACTACCGGGGAGCTGTTTTTT. The chain combines TRBV6-1 with TRBJ2-2, with D uncertain. The CDR3 is made up of 12 amino acids. Trimming left V 7 bases short and J 5 bases short, with 8 bases between. Germline lookup yields CDR1 MNHNS and CDR2 SASEGT.

This clone was recorded once. V and J are TRBV28 and TRBJ1-2, with 8 bases aligning to TRBD1. Germline CDR1 MDHEN, CDR2 SYDVKM. V shed 4 bases and J 8 bases; nucleotides not matched to a gene: 9. The CDR3 extends over 14 amino acids. The CDR3 DNA sequence: TGTGCCAGCAGTTCAGACACAGGGGGTAGAGGCTACACCTTC. It is translated as CASSSDTGGRGYTF.

The V and J genes are TRBV27 and TRBJ2-2, with 9 bases matching TRBD1. Trimming cost V 8 bases and J 4 bases; bases outside gene matches: 5. CDR1 and CDR2 from the germline V gene are MNHEY and SMNVEV (reference sequence). The CDR3 has 14 amino acids. In DNA, the CDR3 is TGTGCCAGCGGACCGGGACAGGGCACCGGGGAGCTGTTTTTT. Its translation: CASGPGQGTGELFF.

The chain couples TRBV7-2 to TRBJ2-1; D perhaps matches TRBD1 (6 bases). Germline lookup yields CDR1 SGHTA and CDR2 FQGNSA. The CDR3 totals 15 residues. V was shortened by 2 bases and J by 4 bases, with 12 bases between the two germline ends. For the CDR3, the DNA is TGTGCCAGCAGCTTAAGGTGGGACAATTACAATGAGCAGTTCTTC. Encoded protein: CASSLRWDNYNEQFF.

The rearrangement joins TRBV28 to TRBJ1-5; D remains unclear. Trimming took off 1 base at V and 2 bases at J, with 6 bases between the two ends. Germline CDR1 reads MDHEN; CDR2 reads SYDVKM. There are 14 residues in the CDR3. The CDR3 protein is CASSLFSGNQPQHF. In nucleotides, the CDR3 is TGTGCCAGCAGTTTATTCAGCGGCAATCAGCCCCAGCATTTT.

This chain joins TRBV5-3 and TRBJ1-1, with D possibly TRBD1 on 6 matching bases. TRBV5-3 is an open reading frame whose function is uncertain. Trimming shortened V by 4 bases and J by 3 bases, and 10 bases separated the two germline ends. This CDR3 is built from 13 residues. The CDR3 DNA reads as TGTGCCAGAAGCACTACAGGGTACACTGAAGCTTTCTTT. Protein product: CARSTTGYTEAFF.

The gene calls are TRBV12-5 and TRBJ1-1, with D perhaps TRBD1 (5 bases). The CDR3 runs to 14 residues. Trimming pared 6 bases from V and 4 bases from J, leaving 15 bases between. CDR1 is LGHNT, CDR2 FRNRAP, per germline. For the CDR3, the DNA is TGTGCTAGTGGCCGGAAACCGGACATCACTGAAGCTTTCTTT. This encodes CASGRKPDITEAFF.

In nucleotides, the CDR3 is TGTGCCAGCAGTGAGCGGGGGGGCACCGGGGAGCTGTTTTTT. Translated, it gives CASSERGGTGELFF. V usage is TRBV6-4 and J usage is TRBJ2-2; 9 bases agree with TRBD2. The CDR3 covers 14 residues. From germline, CDR1 is MRHNA and CDR2 SNTAGT. V lost 3 bases and J lost 4; bases outside the gene matches: 0.

For the CDR3, the DNA is TGCGCCAGCAGCCAAGACACGTCCTCGGGTGAAAAACTGTTTTTT. This encodes CASSQDTSSGEKLFF. The chain carries TRBV4-3 and TRBJ1-4; D gene unclear. The germline CDR1 and CDR2 sequences are LGHNA and YSLEER. The CDR3 covers 15 residues. V was trimmed by 0 bases and J by 7 bases, leaving 12 bases between them.

This chain uses TRBV7-2 with TRBJ2-5; TRBD2 matches at 10 bases. The V segment lost 6 bases and the J segment 4 bases; nucleotides outside the gene matches: 8. The germline V gene encodes CDR1 SGHTA and CDR2 FQGNSA. The CDR3 is 15 amino acids. The CDR3 bases are TGTGCCAGCAGAATAAAGTCTAGCGGGAGAGAGACCCAGTACTTC. Protein: CASRIKSSGRETQYF.

This clone showed up just a few times. This chain joins TRBV21-1 and TRBJ1-5. TRBV21-1 is termed a pseudogene. CDR3 length equals 13 residues. CDR3 DNA sequence: TGTGCCAGCAGCAAACCAGAGGTTCAGCCCCAGCATTTT. Translation: CASSKPEVQPQHF.

The chain employs TRBV7-7 and TRBJ2-7; 8 nucleotides match TRBD1. The CDR3 is 17 amino acids. Germline CDR1 is SSHAT and CDR2 is FNYEAQ (reference sequence). The V and J ends lost 8 bases and 5 bases, in that order; junction bases with no gene match: 20. The CDR3 region has the DNA TGTGCCAGCGACGGGGTGTGGTCGGGCAGGGGGCCCCACGAGCAGTACTTC. This translates into CASDGVWSGRGPHEQYF.

CDR3 sequence: CASSYPTSGSRNEQFF. CDR3 DNA: TGTGCCAGCAGTTACCCTACCAGCGGGAGTCGAAATGAGCAGTTCTTC. J is TRBJ2-1 and V is TRBV5-6; 8 bases are shared with TRBD2. V was clipped by 5 bases and J by 7 bases; unmatched bases: 14. CDR3 length equals 16 residues. Germline V lookup: CDR1 SGHDT, CDR2 YYEEEE.